This T cell receptor (beta chain) emerged from a study of human T cells and chemical hapten exposure. The authors' processing: The number of TCRs in each sample had a median of approximately 99,000 and spanned roughly 23,224 to 750,000. TCRdb reprocessed the RACE reads via MiXCR and lists one record per CDR3 protein. It is TCRdb's table, rather than the study itself, that gives the V and J calls and clone size. The repertoire has about 71,000 distinct CDR3 sequences, 9.8% of them found once; the top ten carry 3.3%. The V gene's germline CDR1 is DFQATT and CDR2 SNEGSKA (reference sequence). Trimming shortened V by 5 bases and J by 5 bases, and 13 bases separated the two germline ends. This CDR3 contains 13 residues. Described time point: patch test 1, 2 weeks after DPC sensitization. Described treatment: therapeutic diphenylcyclopropenone sensitization with weekly scalp DPC.

The rearrangement joins TRBV20-1 to TRBJ1-5; D is perhaps TRBD1 (6 bases). This specimen consisted of whole blood, obtained in connection with sensitization to the hapten diphenylcyclopropenone (DPC). The origin of this receptor is a middle-aged woman with alopecia areata. Some clones in this sample may be carry-over from other donors' samples. CDR3 in amino acids: CSASQGRDQPQHF. CDR3 coding DNA: TGCAGTGCTTCCCAGGGGAGAGATCAGCCCCAGCATTTT.